One sample yielded the 30 T cell receptor beta chains listed below, sequenced in a study of blood T cell repertoires in COVID-19. Libraries were prepared by immunoSEQ multiplex PCR; TCRdb keeps only in-frame clonotypes and omits some of them. The table lists a few hundred thousand clones, 80% to 90% of them singletons. Sample: PBMCs or T cells enriched from blood (not recorded which). These receptors originate from a man aged 40-49 years in a cohort exposed to, infected with or recovered from COVID-19 (not recorded which).

J is TRBJ2-2 and V is TRBV5-1, with TRBD2 matching over 7 bases. The trim removed 1 base at V and 0 bases at J, leaving 6 bases unmatched. Germline V gene sequence: CDR1 SGHRS, CDR2 YFSETQ. The CDR3 has 17 residues. The CDR3 sequence is CASSLNSLAANTGELFF. The CDR3 DNA follows: TGCGCCAGCAGCTTGAATAGTCTAGCGGCGAACACCGGGGAGCTGTTTTTT.

This chain uses TRBV30 with TRBJ1-5, with TRBD1 matching 9 bases. Germline-derived CDR1 and CDR2 are GTSNPN and SVGIG (reference sequence). J gave up 3 bases and V 4 bases, and 7 bases lay outside the gene matches. This CDR3 contains 15 residues. The CDR3 DNA sequence: TGTGCCTGGAAACACCGGGACAGGGACAATCAGCCCCAGCATTTT. It translates to CAWKHRDRDNQPQHF.

The gene calls are TRBV28 and TRBJ2-7, with 9 bases identical to TRBD1. The CDR3 loop spans 15 amino acids. Trimming at V came to 2 bases and at J to 9 bases, leaving 11 bases not matched to a gene. Germline V gives CDR1 MDHEN, CDR2 SYDVKM. The chain's CDR3 is CASSLASADRGGQYF. In DNA form, the CDR3 reads TGTGCCAGCAGTTTAGCGAGTGCGGACAGGGGCGGGCAGTACTTC. Looking up the rest from reference TRBV28 and TRBJ2-7 gives the full variable domain: DVKVTQSSRYLVKRTGEKVFLECVQDMDHENMFWYRQDPGLGLRLIYFSYDVKMKEKGDIPEGYSVSREKKERFSLILESASTNQTSMYLCASSLASADRGGQYFGPGTRLTVT.

This chain uses TRBV5-8 with TRBJ2-3, with 14 nucleotides matching TRBD2. The CDR3 runs 15 residues. The J segment lost 5 bases and the V segment lost 4 bases, leaving 3 bases of the junction unmatched. In germline, CDR1 is SGHTS, CDR2 YDEGEE. CDR3 sequence reads: CASSTGLAGVDTQYF. CDR3 nucleotides: TGTGCCAGCAGCACGGGACTAGCGGGAGTAGATACGCAGTATTTT.

As for this clone: Other DNA sequences within the sample encode an identical CDR3. V is TRBV28 and J is TRBJ1-2; D not resolved. This CDR3 contains 12 residues. The germline gives CDR1 MDHEN, CDR2 SYDVKM. Trimming stripped 4 bases from V and 3 bases from J, with 6 bases between. CDR3 DNA: TGTGCCAGCAGTTGGGCAGACTATGGCTACACCTTC. Translation gives CASSWADYGYTF.

CDR3 coding DNA: TGTGCCAGCAGCCAAAATCCGGGACAGACCTACAATGAGCAGTTCTTC. Translated, it gives CASSQNPGQTYNEQFF. This chain joins TRBV3-1 (or the pseudogene TRBV3-2) and TRBJ2-1, with 7 bases identical to TRBD1. The CDR3 is made up of 16 amino acids. The germline CDR1 and CDR2 sequences are LGHDT and YNNKEL (reference sequence). The V gene end was trimmed by 2 bases and the J gene end by 2 bases; junction bases not matched to a gene: 6.

This clone was counted between two and nine times. The V call is TRBV24-1, the J call TRBJ2-4; TRBD1 matches at 9 bases. Looked up from germline, CDR1 is KGHDR and CDR2 is SFDVKD. The CDR3 totals 14 residues. V shed 4 bases and J 4 bases; nucleotides not matched to a gene: 1. The CDR3 sequence: CATSDGQGKNIQYF. As DNA, the CDR3 is TGTGCCACCAGTGACGGACAGGGGAAAAACATTCAGTACTTC.

A remark on this clone: The same CDR3 arises from other DNA sequences in this sample as well. The V gene is TRBV5-1, the J gene TRBJ2-7, with D uncertain. V was clipped by 2 bases and J by 0 bases, with 6 bases between them. CDR1 SGHRS and CDR2 YFSETQ come from the germline V gene. The CDR3 is 13 amino acids. Here the CDR3 reads CASSLDTSYEQYF. The CDR3 bases are TGCGCCAGCAGCTTAGACACCTCCTACGAGCAGTACTTC. The full variable domain, with the rest looked up from reference TRBV5-1 and TRBJ2-7, is KAGVTQTPRYLIKTRGQQVTLSCSPISGHRSVSWYQQTPGQGLQFLFEYFSETQRNKGNFPGRFSGRQFSNSRSEMNVSTLELGDSALYLCASSLDTSYEQYFGPGTRLTVT.

The gene calls are TRBV14 and TRBJ1-1; TRBD1 aligns across 7 bases. With 2 bases clipped from V and 4 bases from J, the junction kept 7 bases outside the gene matches. Germline V gene sequence: CDR1 SGHDN, CDR2 FVKESK. The CDR3 length is 15 residues. CDR3 DNA sequence: TGTGCCAGCAGCCAATGGACAGGAGGGGCCACTGAAGCTTTCTTT. Encoded protein: CASSQWTGGATEAFF. Combining the CDR3 with reference TRBV14 and TRBJ1-1 gives the whole variable domain EAGVTQFPSHSVIEKGQTVTLRCDPISGHDNLYWYRRVMGKEIKFLLHFVKESKQDESGMPNNRFLAERTGGTYSTLKVQPAELEDSGVYFCASSQWTGGATEAFFGQGTRLTVV.

This clone has a handful of counts. V and J are TRBV11-2 and TRBJ2-1; no reliable D call. The germline V gene has CDR1 SGHAT and CDR2 FQNNGV. The CDR3 contains 14 residues. Between the trimmed V and J ends, which lost 5 bases and 1 base, there was a span of 9 bases. This CDR3 reads CASSLSKSYNEQFF. The CDR3 nucleotides read TGTGCCAGCAGCCTTAGCAAGTCCTACAATGAGCAGTTCTTC.

V usage is TRBV6-2 or TRBV6-3 and J usage is TRBJ1-2; the D is unclear. Looked up from germline, CDR1 is MNHEY and CDR2 is SVGEGT. CDR3 length: 13 residues. The V gene lost 2 bases and the J gene lost 7 bases, with 11 bases spanning the gap. CDR3 bases: TGTGCCAGCAGTTACGGCAAGCGGGCTGGCTACACCTTC. It is translated as CASSYGKRAGYTF.

V gene TRBV15 combines with J gene TRBJ2-4, with D possibly TRBD1 on 7 matching bases. V dropped 3 bases and J dropped 3 bases, with 9 bases sitting between them. This CDR3 spans 14 amino acids. Germline-derived CDR1 and CDR2 are LNHNV and YYDKDF (reference sequence). This chain's CDR3 is CATSRQGGKNIQYF. The CDR3, as DNA: TGTGCCACCAGCAGGCAGGGGGGCAAAAACATTCAGTACTTC.

The chain couples TRBV19 to TRBJ2-7; the D is unclear. Per germline, CDR1 LNHDA and CDR2 SQIVND (reference sequence). V was clipped by 6 bases and J by 2 bases, with 17 bases between them. The CDR3 spans 15 residues. CDR3 region: CASSMARTSAYEQYF. The DNA of the CDR3 is TGTGCCAGTAGCATGGCTAGAACGTCGGCCTACGAGCAGTACTTC.

Here the CDR3 DNA reads TGTGCCAGTAAGGACAGGGTGGGACCCTACGAGCAGTACTTC. This translates into CASKDRVGPYEQYF. The chain carries TRBV19 and TRBJ2-7, with 8 bases matching TRBD1. V shed 7 bases, J shed 2 bases, and the junction held 7 bases outside the gene matches. In germline, CDR1 is LNHDA, CDR2 SQIVND (reference sequence). The CDR3 runs to 14 residues.

The chain links TRBV7-9 to TRBJ2-1; D gene uncertain. The CDR3 spans 14 residues. Germline values: CDR1 SEHNR, CDR2 FQNEAQ (reference sequence). V was pared by 5 bases and J by 3 bases, with 11 bases between. CDR3 in DNA: TGTGCCAGCAGCCCGGCGGCCCTCTACAATGAGCAGTTCTTC. This sequence encodes CASSPAALYNEQFF.

The rearrangement uses TRBV30 and TRBJ1-1, with D perhaps matching TRBD1 (6 bases). CDR3 length: 13 amino acids. Trimming removed 0 bases from V and 12 bases from J, with 17 bases in between. Germline V gene lookup returns CDR1 GTSNPN and CDR2 SVGIG (reference sequence). DNA of the CDR3: TGTGCCTGGAGTGTACGGTCCACAGGGCGTACTTTCTTT. As protein: CAWSVRSTGRTFF.

The J gene is TRBJ1-5, the V gene TRBV5-1, with 9 nucleotides matching TRBD1. Losses at the gene ends were 3 bases for V and 4 bases for J; bases not matched to a gene: 5. Germline lookup yields CDR1 SGHRS and CDR2 YFSETQ. This CDR3 comprises 15 residues. Here the CDR3 reads CASSWTGTGNQPQHF. The CDR3 bases are TGCGCCAGCAGCTGGACCGGGACAGGGAATCAGCCCCAGCATTTT.

The chain recombines TRBV6-5 with TRBJ2-1; a possible D gene is TRBD2 (6 bases). The CDR3 is 12 amino acids. The germline gives CDR1 MNHEY, CDR2 SVGAGI. The ends were cut back, 6 bases at V and 10 bases at J, with 13 bases in the middle. The CDR3 DNA reads TGTGCCAGCAGGGGGGGAGGTAAAGAGCAGTTCTTC. This codes for CASRGGGKEQFF.

Details on this clone: Other DNA sequences from this sample encode an identical CDR3 as well. The chain joins TRBV2 to TRBJ1-2, with TRBD1 identical over 8 bases. The CDR3 extends over 13 amino acids. From germline, CDR1 is SNHLY and CDR2 FYNNEI. J lost 3 bases, V lost 6 bases, and 3 bases had no gene match. The CDR3 here is CASRGQGDYGYTF. The CDR3 DNA reads TGTGCCAGCAGAGGACAGGGAGACTATGGCTACACCTTC.

The rearrangement uses TRBV30 and TRBJ2-5; 12 nucleotides align to TRBD2. Trimming took 4 bases from V and 1 from J; bases not matched to a gene: 7. The V gene's germline CDR1 is GTSNPN and CDR2 SVGIG (reference sequence). The CDR3 is 16 residues long. The CDR3 reads CAWTATSGSPQETQYF. The CDR3 DNA sequence: TGTGCCTGGACCGCGACTAGCGGGAGTCCCCAAGAGACCCAGTACTTC.

The rearrangement links TRBV7-2 to TRBJ2-5; D ambiguous. Germline lookup yields CDR1 SGHTA and CDR2 FQGNSA. V was shortened by 4 bases and J by 2 bases, with 11 bases between the two germline ends. This CDR3 is 14 amino acids long. CDR3 sequence reads: CASSSPTTQETQYF. DNA of the CDR3: TGTGCCAGCAGCTCTCCGACAACGCAAGAGACCCAGTACTTC.

Only a few counts were recorded for this clone. The rearrangement uses TRBV5-1 and TRBJ2-2; a possible D gene is TRBD1 (6 bases). V was pared by 3 bases and J by 4 bases, with 13 bases between. The CDR3 is 15 residues long. Germline-derived CDR1 and CDR2 are SGHRS and YFSETQ. CDR3 nucleotides: TGCGCCAGCAGCTCGGGGACACTATCCACCGGGGAGCTGTTTTTT. It yields the protein CASSSGTLSTGELFF.

The chain is built from TRBV6-5 and TRBJ2-7, with TRBD2 identical over 8 bases. The germline V gene encodes CDR1 MNHEY and CDR2 SVGAGI. The CDR3 is 15 amino acids. V shed 2 bases and J 5 bases; nucleotides not matched to a gene: 8. The CDR3 loop reads CASSYISGNRNEQYF. The CDR3 DNA follows: TGTGCCAGCAGTTACATTAGCGGGAACAGGAACGAGCAGTACTTC.

For the CDR3, the DNA is TGCAGTGCTAGTAAACCACTAGCGGGAGGATATGAGCAGTTCTTC. Translated, it gives CSASKPLAGGYEQFF. The V gene is TRBV20-1, the J gene TRBJ2-1; 12 positions match TRBD2. The junction had 8 bases not matched to a gene; V was cut back by 3 bases and J by 8 bases. The germline V gene encodes CDR1 DFQATT and CDR2 SNEGSKA (reference sequence). The CDR3 is 15 residues long.

V gene TRBV27 combines with J gene TRBJ1-2; D remains unclear. V lost 7 bases and J lost 3, with 12 bases in between. CDR1 and CDR2 (germline): MNHEY, SMNVEV (reference sequence). This CDR3 has 13 residues. Here the CDR3 DNA reads TGTGCCAGCACAAACCACGGGGACTATGGCTACACCTTC. This gives the protein CASTNHGDYGYTF.

The V call is TRBV3-1 (or the pseudogene TRBV3-2), the J call TRBJ1-2; TRBD1 agrees at 9 bases. The CDR3 extends over 14 amino acids. V lost 1 base, J lost 9 bases, and 6 bases stayed unmatched. Looked up from germline, CDR1 is LGHDT and CDR2 is YNNKEL (reference sequence). CDR3 nucleotides: TGTGCCAGCAGCCAAGGTACAGGGGGCAGAAGCTACACCTTC. The encoded protein is CASSQGTGGRSYTF.

The rearrangement joins TRBV6-5 to TRBJ1-1, with TRBD1 as a possible D gene (5 bases). Trimming left V 2 bases short and J 1 base short, with 8 bases between. Per germline, CDR1 MNHEY and CDR2 SVGAGI. This CDR3 has 14 residues. CDR3 loop: CASSYDRGNTEAFF. As DNA, the CDR3 is TGTGCCAGCAGTTACGACAGAGGGAACACTGAAGCTTTCTTT.

This chain connects TRBV7-9 to TRBJ2-2; D gene unclear. The germline V gene encodes CDR1 SEHNR and CDR2 FQNEAQ (reference sequence). V lost 6 bases and J lost 2, with 13 bases in between. CDR3 length: 15 amino acids. The CDR3 is CASSFVGTNTGELFF. For the CDR3, the DNA is TGTGCCAGCAGTTTCGTGGGCACCAACACCGGGGAGCTGTTTTTT.

The chain combines TRBV6-5 with TRBJ2-1; D might be TRBD1 (5 bases). Germline V CDR1 and CDR2: MNHEY, SVGAGI. The CDR3 loop spans 12 amino acids. The germline V and J ends were trimmed by 6 bases and 7 bases, with 10 bases remaining between them. This CDR3 reads CASRKGANEQFF. The CDR3 region has the DNA TGTGCCAGCAGGAAAGGGGCGAATGAGCAGTTCTTC.

This clone was detected a few times. The CDR3 loop reads CASSLALGKWSEAFF. CDR3 sequence (DNA): TGTGCCAGCAGCTTGGCCCTCGGGAAGTGGAGCGAAGCTTTCTTT. The V call is TRBV5-6, the J call TRBJ1-1; D remains ambiguous. CDR1 SGHDT and CDR2 YYEEEE come from the germline V gene. Trimming cost V 0 bases and J 8 bases, with 17 bases left between them. CDR3 length: 15 amino acids.